Given below is one T cell receptor beta chain in context. Its antigen is currently unknown. The data originate from a study of cytomegalovirus exposure and HLA in healthy donors. 60 Vbeta and 13 Jbeta primers were used in PCR. The data were produced by immunoSEQ multiplex PCR, yet TCRdb's version contains in-frame clones alone and is incomplete. There are over 150,000 clones in the sample; 65% to 85% occur only once, and nearly 3% lies in the top ten. Study-level findings and limits: On later analysis, the bulk of CMV-associated TCR beta chains appeared to be HLA-restricted.

Germline values: CDR1 SGHKS, CDR2 YYEKEE (reference sequence). The CDR3 loop spans 14 amino acids. The germline V and J ends were trimmed by 2 bases and 0 bases, with 9 bases remaining between them. The sequencing input was PBMCs. The chain couples TRBV5-5 to TRBJ2-7; D gene uncertain. The sequence came from a woman aged 25-40 years in good health and CMV-seronegative. The CDR3 sequence: CASSFRGGSYEQYF. CDR3 DNA: TGTGCCAGCAGCTTTCGTGGCGGCTCCTACGAGCAGTACTTC.